This TCR beta chain was retrieved from a study of T cell repertoires in cytomegalovirus infection. Study as a whole: HLA-C-restricted CMV epitopes, recently identified, and well-studied HLA-B-restricted ones were used by the study. An indication of both CMV infection and matching HLA type came from public TCR beta signatures.

In regard to this clonotype: Its specificity is not known.

TCRdb reprocessed the reads via MiXCR and lists one record per CDR3 protein. The sample contains hundreds of thousands of distinct CDR3 sequences, about 42% of which appear only once. Points from the study as a whole: The cumulative frequency of public TCR beta families distinguished individuals who carried CMV together with the relevant HLA. CMV-specific HLA-C-restricted TCR beta clonotypes dominated the ex vivo response.

The clonotype originates from a human donor in good health (CMV status not recorded). Some clones in this sample may be carry-over from other donors' samples. The sample in question was cultured PBMCs, obtained from culture after CMV antigen stimulation.

The DNA for the CDR3 is TGTGCCAGTAGTATAGGGGACCCACGCCGTACGCAGTATTTT. The encoded protein is CASSIGDPRRTQYF. The gene calls are TRBV19 and TRBJ2-3; D assignment may be TRBD1 or TRBD2 (5 bases each). There are 14 residues in the CDR3. Germline V gene sequence: CDR1 LNHDA, CDR2 SQIVND (reference sequence). The germline V and J ends were trimmed by 1 base and 8 bases, with 13 bases remaining between them.